This entry describes one T cell receptor beta chain. This clone was recorded only once. Its antigen remains undetermined. Within one base of it there is no much larger clone, and no base qualities were kept. TCRbeta CDR3 regions were amplified from genomic DNA using the immunoSEQ Assay, a bias-controlled multiplex PCR. In the original analysis: Nucleated cell counts per sample were estimated from amplification of reference gene primers within the assay. To quantify the absolute abundance of each unique TCRbeta CDR3 rearrangement, sequence reads were collapsed and filtered. For each sample, productive Simpson clonality was calculated by taking the square root of Simpson's diversity index across productive rearrangements. In its TCRdb copy, this immuneACCESS table keeps in-frame sequences only and misses some clones. Where compared with another copy, unresolved V genes explain less than half of these, and the others have no known cause. V, J and clone size derive from that table, while D and trimming were established from the DNA sequence. This sample lists approximately 65,000 clones; roughly two thirds were detected once. Approximately 50% of the sample belongs to the ten largest clones.

V ends up 0 bases short and J 2 bases short, with an unmatched junction base count of 19. For CDR1 and CDR2, the germline V gene lists KGHSH and LQKENI. The CDR3 goes from the cysteine to the phenylalanine over 21 residues. Of all the DNA, just the CDR3 is kept, 63 bases in frame from base 1. Participants in the prospective study were enrolled through a virtual design, were aged roughly 18 to 95 years, and lived in fewer than 30 United States geographic areas. Cohort assignment in the prospective study relied on participant-reported clinical history from a screening survey and a study questionnaire. Exposed participants had been in contact, within 2 weeks of entering the study, with a person who had a PCR-confirmed or clinician-diagnosed case of COVID-19. Each participant in the prospective study had whole blood, serum and a nasopharyngeal or oropharyngeal swab collected by mobile phlebotomists. Participants in the prospective study had the option to provide additional blood draws and questionnaires over a roughly 2-month period. Before DNA extraction, blood samples from the prospective study were shipped at room temperature or frozen.

The sample originates from a study of blood T cell repertoires in COVID-19 (dated by TCRdb to 2020 to 2022). Background for the entire study: Collaborator samples came from the United States, Italy and Spain and covered acute and convalescent phases of COVID-19. The material from the prospective study consisted of cDNA or gDNA derived from T cells, B-cell-depleted T cells, or PBMCs. Subjects who had been exposed to COVID-19, were actively infected with it, or had recovered from it provided the deeply sampled blood TCRbeta repertoires that made up the dataset. A freely available public database, intended as a resource for researchers studying the immune response to SARS-CoV-2, is where the repertoires were released. Samples came from the ongoing ImmuneRACE study (first 160 participants) plus 1,254 subjects from 6 global collaborators. The sample metadata nearly always contained a de-identified subject ID, COVID-19 status, age in years and sex. Where HLA class I and class II types were available, the types were taken from metadata supplied by the sample provider, not from assay-based typing.

Broader findings and caveats from the paper: The amount of clinical and demographic metadata varied by source and participant and was provided uncurated.

Recombination connected TRBV18 to TRBJ2-3, with TRBD2 identical over 8 junction bases. Source material: PBMCs or T cells enriched from blood (not recorded which). The TCR was taken from a woman aged 55-70 years who had been exposed to COVID-19. The nucleotide sequence is given as TGTGCCAGCTCACCACCCCGACGCACACGGGGGGGAGGGAAGCCCACAGATACGCAGTATTTT. Its protein is CASSPPRRTRGGGKPTDTQYF.